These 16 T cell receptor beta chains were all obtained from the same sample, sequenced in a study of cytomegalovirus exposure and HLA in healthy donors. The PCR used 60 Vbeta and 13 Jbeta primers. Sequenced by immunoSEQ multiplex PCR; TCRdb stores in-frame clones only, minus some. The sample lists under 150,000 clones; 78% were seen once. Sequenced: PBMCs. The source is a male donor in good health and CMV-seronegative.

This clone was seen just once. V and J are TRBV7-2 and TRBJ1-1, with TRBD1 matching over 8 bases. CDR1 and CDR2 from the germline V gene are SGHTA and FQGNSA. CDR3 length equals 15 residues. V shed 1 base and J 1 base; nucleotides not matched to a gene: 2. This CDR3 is CASSLEGTGNTEAFF. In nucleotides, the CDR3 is TGTGCCAGCAGCTTAGAAGGGACAGGGAACACTGAAGCTTTCTTT.

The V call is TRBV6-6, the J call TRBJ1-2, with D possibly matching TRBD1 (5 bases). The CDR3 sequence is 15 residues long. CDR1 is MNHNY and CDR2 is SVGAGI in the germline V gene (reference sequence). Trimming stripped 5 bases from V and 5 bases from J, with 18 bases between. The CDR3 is CASSPVGELSYGYTF. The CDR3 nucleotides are TGTGCCAGCAGTCCCGTAGGGGAACTCTCATATGGCTACACCTTC.

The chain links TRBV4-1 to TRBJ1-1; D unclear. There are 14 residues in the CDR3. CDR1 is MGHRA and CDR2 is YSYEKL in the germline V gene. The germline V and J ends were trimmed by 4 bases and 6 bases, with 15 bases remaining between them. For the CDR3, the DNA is TGCGCCAGCAGCCCCTCTGGAGGGATCGCTGAAGCTTTCTTT. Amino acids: CASSPSGGIAEAFF.

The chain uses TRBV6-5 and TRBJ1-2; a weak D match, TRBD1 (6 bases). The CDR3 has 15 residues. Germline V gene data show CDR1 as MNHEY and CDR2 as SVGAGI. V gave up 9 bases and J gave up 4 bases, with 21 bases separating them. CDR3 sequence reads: CASTRGGRGGYGYTF. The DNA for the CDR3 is TGTGCCAGTACAAGGGGGGGAAGAGGCGGCTATGGCTACACCTTC.

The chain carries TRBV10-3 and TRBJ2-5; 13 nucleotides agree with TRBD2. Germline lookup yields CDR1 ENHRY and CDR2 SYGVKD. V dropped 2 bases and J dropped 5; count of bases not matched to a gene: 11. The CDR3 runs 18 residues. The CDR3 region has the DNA TGTGCCATCAGTGAGGGGACTAGCGGGGAACGGCCTCGGGAGACCCAGTACTTC. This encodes CAISEGTSGERPRETQYF.

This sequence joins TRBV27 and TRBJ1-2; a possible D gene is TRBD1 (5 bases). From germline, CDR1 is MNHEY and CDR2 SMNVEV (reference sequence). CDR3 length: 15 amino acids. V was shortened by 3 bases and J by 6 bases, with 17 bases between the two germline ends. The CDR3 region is CASSFKAWGGNGYTF. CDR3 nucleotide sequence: TGTGCCAGCAGTTTCAAAGCCTGGGGGGGTAATGGCTACACCTTC.

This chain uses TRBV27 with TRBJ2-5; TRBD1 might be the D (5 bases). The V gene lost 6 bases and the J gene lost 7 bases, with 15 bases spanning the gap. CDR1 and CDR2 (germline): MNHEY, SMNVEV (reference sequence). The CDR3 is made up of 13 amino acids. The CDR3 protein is CASRGLDVGTQYF. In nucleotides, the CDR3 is TGTGCCAGCAGGGGGCTAGACGTAGGGACCCAGTACTTC.

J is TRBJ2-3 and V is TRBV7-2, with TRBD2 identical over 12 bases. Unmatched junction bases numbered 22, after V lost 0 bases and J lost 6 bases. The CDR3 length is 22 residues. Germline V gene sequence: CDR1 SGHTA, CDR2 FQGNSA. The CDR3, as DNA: TGTGCCAGCAGCTTAGCATGGGGGGCTAGCGGGAGGGCAAAATCGGTAGGGGATACGCAGTATTTT. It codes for CASSLAWGASGRAKSVGDTQYF.

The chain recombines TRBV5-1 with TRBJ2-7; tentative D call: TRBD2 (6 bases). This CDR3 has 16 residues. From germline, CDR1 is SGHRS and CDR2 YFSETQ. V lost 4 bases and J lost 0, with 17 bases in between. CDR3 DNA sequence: TGCGCCAGCAGCGTTTGGGGACTTAGGAGCTCCTACGAGCAGTACTTC. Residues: CASSVWGLRSSYEQYF.

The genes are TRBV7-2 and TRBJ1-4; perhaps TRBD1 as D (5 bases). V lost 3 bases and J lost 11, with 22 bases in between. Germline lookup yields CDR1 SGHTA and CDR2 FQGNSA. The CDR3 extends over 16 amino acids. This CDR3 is CASSLLLTGGLAKLFF. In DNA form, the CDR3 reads TGTGCCAGCAGCTTGTTGCTGACGGGGGGTTTAGCGAAACTGTTTTTT.

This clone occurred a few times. For the CDR3, the DNA is TGCGCCAGCAGCCAGATCGGGACTAGCGTCTACGAGCAGTACTTC. It is translated as CASSQIGTSVYEQYF. The V and J genes are TRBV4-1 and TRBJ2-7; 10 bases match TRBD2. There are 15 residues in the CDR3. From germline, CDR1 is MGHRA and CDR2 YSYEKL. V trimming: 3 bases; J trimming: 3 bases; junction bases outside the gene matches: 5.

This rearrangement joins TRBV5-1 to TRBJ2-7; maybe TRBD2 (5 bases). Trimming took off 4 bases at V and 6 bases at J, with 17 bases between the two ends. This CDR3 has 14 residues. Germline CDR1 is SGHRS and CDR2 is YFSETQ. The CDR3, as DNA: TGCGCCAGCAGCCCCCAAGAGCGGCCATGCGAGCAGTACTTC. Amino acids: CASSPQERPCEQYF.

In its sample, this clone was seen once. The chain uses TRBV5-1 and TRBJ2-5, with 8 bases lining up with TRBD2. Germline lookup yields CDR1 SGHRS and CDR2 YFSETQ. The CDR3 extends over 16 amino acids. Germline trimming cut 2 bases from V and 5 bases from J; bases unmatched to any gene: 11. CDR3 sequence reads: CASSLRTSRRWETQYF. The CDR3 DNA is TGCGCCAGCAGCTTAAGGACTAGCCGGCGTTGGGAGACCCAGTACTTC. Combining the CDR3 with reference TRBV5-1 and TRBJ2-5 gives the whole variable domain KAGVTQTPRYLIKTRGQQVTLSCSPISGHRSVSWYQQTPGQGLQFLFEYFSETQRNKGNFPGRFSGRQFSNSRSEMNVSTLELGDSALYLCASSLRTSRRWETQYFGPGTRLLVL.

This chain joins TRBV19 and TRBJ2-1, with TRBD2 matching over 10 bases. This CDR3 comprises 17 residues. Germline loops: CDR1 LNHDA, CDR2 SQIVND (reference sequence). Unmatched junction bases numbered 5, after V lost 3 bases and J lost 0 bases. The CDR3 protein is CASSIGSGGFSYNEQFF. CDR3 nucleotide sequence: TGTGCCAGTAGTATTGGTAGCGGGGGGTTCTCCTACAATGAGCAGTTCTTC.

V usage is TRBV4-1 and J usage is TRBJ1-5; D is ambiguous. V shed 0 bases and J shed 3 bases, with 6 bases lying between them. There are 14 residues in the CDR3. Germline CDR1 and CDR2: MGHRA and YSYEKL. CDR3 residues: CASSQEGVNQPQHF. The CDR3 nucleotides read TGCGCCAGCAGCCAAGAAGGAGTCAATCAGCCCCAGCATTTT.

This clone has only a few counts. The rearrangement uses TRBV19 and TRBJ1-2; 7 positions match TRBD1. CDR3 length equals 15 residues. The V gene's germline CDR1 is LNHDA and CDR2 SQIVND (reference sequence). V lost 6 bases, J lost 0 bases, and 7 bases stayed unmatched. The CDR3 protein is CASSVRTGANYGYTF. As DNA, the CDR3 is TGTGCCAGTAGCGTTCGGACAGGAGCTAACTATGGCTACACCTTC.